These 20 T cell receptor beta chains came from one sample sequenced in a study of radiation and T cells in renal cell carcinoma. Here immunoSEQ multiplex PCR was the method, and the copy in TCRdb shows in-frame clones only, minus some. The sample lists 120,000 or so clones, 65% to 85% occurring once. Stated time point: blood 2 weeks post-SBRT. Treatment meaning: 15 Gy SBRT to primary tumor, nephrectomy 4 weeks later. Here the sequenced sample was blood, taken from a patient whose treatment included radiotherapy and nephrectomy. All receptors derive from a man aged 45 to 65 with renal cell carcinoma.

The V gene is TRBV18, the J gene TRBJ2-7; no definite D call. This CDR3 comprises 15 residues. V lost 5 bases, J lost 2 bases, and 16 bases lay in between. Germline values: CDR1 KGHSH, CDR2 LQKENI. The DNA of the CDR3 is TGTGCCAGCTCATCCCAACCTGGATCTACCTACGAGCAGTACTTC. It yields the protein CASSSQPGSTYEQYF.

The chain uses TRBV10-2 and TRBJ2-2, with 13 bases matching TRBD2. V dropped 7 bases and J dropped 4; count of bases not matched to a gene: 6. The CDR3 runs to 16 residues. Germline CDR1 WSHSY, CDR2 SAAADI. CDR3 region: CASTPGLAGLTGELFF. CDR3 DNA: TGCGCCAGCACACCGGGACTAGCGGGACTCACCGGGGAGCTGTTTTTT.

The genes are TRBV6-1 and TRBJ2-3; D may be TRBD2 (5 bases). With 5 bases removed from V and 3 bases from J, the gap between germline ends came to 9 bases. This CDR3 spans 13 amino acids. CDR1 is MNHNS, CDR2 SASEGT, per germline. The CDR3 DNA reads as TGTGCCAGCAGTTCCTGGAGGACAGATACGCAGTATTTT. Translated, it gives CASSSWRTDTQYF.

The chain employs TRBV9 and TRBJ2-1; either TRBD1 or TRBD2 may fit D (6 bases each). The V end lost 0 bases, the J end lost 7 bases, and 11 bases lay between the germline ends. CDR3 size: 14 residues. Germline assignment: CDR1 SGDLS and CDR2 YYNGEE. CDR3 sequence (DNA): TGTGCCAGCAGCGTAGCCGGGGGCGGGAATGAGCAGTTCTTC. Protein sequence: CASSVAGGGNEQFF.

The chain has TRBV10-3 and TRBJ1-2, with D possibly being TRBD1 (5 bases). CDR3 length equals 13 residues. CDR1 and CDR2 (germline): ENHRY, SYGVKD. Trimming took off 0 bases at V and 4 bases at J, with 6 bases between the two ends. CDR3: CAISESGTYGYTF. The CDR3, as DNA: TGTGCCATCAGTGAGTCCGGGACCTATGGCTACACCTTC.

This chain connects TRBV28 to TRBJ2-7, with D possibly TRBD1 on 6 matching bases. Germline V gives CDR1 MDHEN, CDR2 SYDVKM. The CDR3 length is 12 residues. Trimming pared 8 bases from V and 2 bases from J, leaving 10 bases between. The CDR3 DNA follows: TGTGCCAGCGAACAGGGCACCTACGAGCAGTACTTC. It yields the protein CASEQGTYEQYF.

About this clone: The junction departs from the called germline gene at one end, perhaps through a read error. The chain is built from TRBV13 and TRBJ1-2; D call uncertain. This CDR3 region has 13 residues. CDR1 and CDR2 from the germline V gene are PRHDT and FYEKMQ (reference sequence). The CDR3 region has the DNA TGCGCCAGCAGCCCGGGAAACGACTATGGCTACACCTTC. Protein sequence: CASSPGNDYGYTF.

The chain is built from TRBV5-4 and TRBJ2-3; D not resolved. The CDR3 sequence is 12 residues long. Per the germline V gene, CDR1 is SGHNT and CDR2 is YYREEE (reference sequence). Trimming shortened V by 1 base and J by 13 bases, and 13 bases separated the two germline ends. CDR3 sequence: CASSLTGGSEYF. CDR3 DNA sequence: TGTGCCAGCAGCTTGACGGGCGGAAGTGAGTATTTT.

The J gene is TRBJ2-1, the V gene TRBV5-1; 14 bases line up with TRBD2. The germline V gene has CDR1 SGHRS and CDR2 YFSETQ. The CDR3 loop spans 20 amino acids. With 4 bases clipped from V and 8 bases from J, the junction kept 20 bases outside the gene matches. The CDR3 nucleotides are TGCGCCAGCAGCCACAAACTTGTATTGGGACTAGCGGGAGTTGAGTATGAGCAGTTCTTC. It specifies CASSHKLVLGLAGVEYEQFF.

The chain employs TRBV11-2 and TRBJ2-7; D gene ambiguous. CDR3 size: 14 residues. Per the germline V gene, CDR1 is SGHAT and CDR2 is FQNNGV. The germline V and J ends were trimmed by 3 bases and 1 base, with 10 bases remaining between them. Here the CDR3 DNA reads TGTGCCAGCAGCTTTTACTATGGGTCCTACGAGCAGTACTTC. Translation gives CASSFYYGSYEQYF.

The chain links TRBV4-1 to TRBJ1-4; weak D call: TRBD1 (5 bases). V was clipped by 1 base and J by 7 bases, with 13 bases between them. CDR3 size: 15 residues. Germline V gives CDR1 MGHRA, CDR2 YSYEKL. The CDR3 here is CASSQGSGSSEKLFF. The CDR3 nucleotides read TGCGCCAGCAGCCAAGGGTCAGGGTCAAGTGAAAAACTGTTTTTT.

The CDR3 sequence is CASSHAGARTGTEAFF. The CDR3 nucleotides are TGCGCCAGCAGCCATGCAGGGGCTAGAACGGGCACTGAAGCTTTCTTT. The chain joins TRBV4-3 to TRBJ1-1; a possible D gene is TRBD1 (6 bases). Trimming took 3 bases from V and 4 from J, leaving 18 bases between them. Germline V gives CDR1 LGHNA, CDR2 YSLEER. CDR3 length: 16 amino acids.

This clone has more than one count but fewer than ten. The rearrangement links TRBV6-6 to TRBJ2-7, with D maybe TRBD1 (7 bases). CDR3 length equals 16 residues. Germline CDR1 and CDR2: MNHNY and SVGAGI (reference sequence). V dropped 4 bases and J dropped 6 bases, with 22 bases sitting between them. The CDR3 here is CASSFDRDSLLIEQYF. In DNA, the CDR3 is TGTGCCAGCAGTTTTGACAGGGACTCCCTTTTGATCGAGCAGTACTTC.

The rearrangement joins TRBV5-6 to TRBJ2-7; 10 bases agree with TRBD2. CDR1 is SGHDT, CDR2 YYEEEE, per germline. This CDR3 is 17 amino acids long. V lost 1 base, J lost 2 bases, and 9 bases stayed unmatched. The CDR3 DNA follows: TGTGCCAGCAGCTTGTCCCTAGCGGGAGTTCTTACCTACGAGCAGTACTTC. It yields the protein CASSLSLAGVLTYEQYF.

The chain couples TRBV6-1 to TRBJ2-1; 7 bases fit TRBD2. Trimming cost V 4 bases and J 7 bases; bases outside gene matches: 10. The CDR3 runs to 15 residues. In germline, CDR1 is MNHNS, CDR2 SASEGT. This CDR3 reads CASSALGGPGNEQFF. The CDR3 coding sequence is TGTGCCAGCAGTGCATTGGGAGGGCCAGGGAATGAGCAGTTCTTC.

This chain joins TRBV4-3 and TRBJ1-3; 7 positions match TRBD1. There are 16 residues in the CDR3. CDR1 is LGHNA and CDR2 is YSLEER in the germline V gene. Trimming cost V 4 bases and J 3 bases; bases outside gene matches: 9. CDR3 in DNA: TGCGCCAGCAGCCGGGAACAGGGGTTGGGTGGAAACACCATATATTTT. It encodes CASSREQGLGGNTIYF.

The CDR3 bases are TGTGCCAGCAGTTGGGACGGCAGCTCTGGAAACACCATATATTTT. It codes for CASSWDGSSGNTIYF. The rearrangement uses TRBV6-1 and TRBJ1-3; D might be TRBD1 (5 bases). The CDR3 loop spans 15 amino acids. Trimming took 5 bases from V and 0 from J, leaving 11 bases between them. Germline CDR1 and CDR2: MNHNS and SASEGT.

V and J are TRBV4-1 and TRBJ1-2; a possible D gene is TRBD1 (5 bases). Germline V CDR1 and CDR2: MGHRA, YSYEKL. The CDR3 is made up of 14 amino acids. The germline V and J ends were trimmed by 0 bases and 5 bases, with 10 bases remaining between them. CDR3 sequence reads: CASSQDRARYGYTF. CDR3 sequence (DNA): TGCGCCAGCAGCCAAGACAGGGCGCGGTATGGCTACACCTTC.

The DNA of the CDR3 is TGTGCCAGCTCACCAGGGGCAGGCCAGCCCCAGCATTTT. Protein product: CASSPGAGQPQHF. The chain joins TRBV18 to TRBJ1-5; D perhaps matches TRBD1 (5 bases). With 2 bases removed from V and 7 bases from J, the gap between germline ends came to 9 bases. The CDR3 loop spans 13 amino acids. Per the germline V gene, CDR1 is KGHSH and CDR2 is LQKENI.

This clone was picked up a small number of times. J is TRBJ2-1 and V is TRBV9; 7 nucleotides agree with TRBD1. CDR1 is SGDLS, CDR2 YYNGEE, per germline. V gave up 7 bases and J gave up 3 bases; unmatched junction bases: 4. The CDR3 runs to 13 residues. The CDR3 bases are TGTGCCAGCCAAGGGGGCCTCTACAATGAGCAGTTCTTC. Amino acid sequence: CASQGGLYNEQFF. Supplemented by reference TRBV9 and TRBJ2-1, the full variable domain reads DSGVTQTPKHLITATGQRVTLRCSPRSGDLSVYWYQQSLDQGLQFLIQYYNGEERAKGNILERFSAQQFPDLHSELNLSSLELGDSALYFCASQGGLYNEQFFGPGTRLTVL.